This passage covers 19 T cell receptor beta chains from one sample sequenced in a study of shared clonotypes between healthy human individuals. The naive CD8 subset, CD45RO-negative cells positively selected for CCR7, excluded terminally differentiated effector memory CD45RA+ cells. TCRdb's table, derived via immunoSEQ multiplex PCR, lists solely in-frame clones and lacks some. The sample lists over 2,000,000 clones; around 93% were seen once. What was sequenced was naive CD8+ T cells from PBMCs. The receptors stem from a man aged 18-30 years in good health. Some clones in this sample may be carry-over from other donors' samples.

The chain uses TRBV29-1 and TRBJ2-1, with D possibly being TRBD1 (6 bases). V gave up 0 bases and J gave up 4 bases, with 13 bases separating them. Germline assignment: CDR1 SQVTM and CDR2 ANQGSEA. The CDR3 is made up of 15 amino acids. The CDR3 here is CSVEDRARGYNEQFF. CDR3 nucleotide sequence: TGCAGCGTTGAAGATCGAGCCAGGGGATACAATGAGCAGTTCTTC.

V is TRBV4-3 and J is TRBJ1-2, with a weak D call TRBD1 (5 bases). Germline assignment: CDR1 LGHNA and CDR2 YSLEER. The CDR3 covers 15 residues. Trimming cost V 4 bases and J 4 bases, with 16 bases left between them. In DNA form, the CDR3 reads TGCGCCAGCAGCCCTGGAAGGGGTGGCGGCTATGGCTACACCTTC. Encoded protein: CASSPGRGGGYGYTF.

Details on this clone: A much larger clone sits a single nucleotide away, making a read error possible. Within the sample, other DNA sequences also encode this same CDR3. The chain is built from TRBV7-2 and TRBJ2-1, with D hard to call. The germline V gene has CDR1 SGHTA and CDR2 FQGNSA. The V end lost 0 bases, the J end lost 3 bases, and 0 bases lay between the germline ends. This CDR3 is 12 amino acids long. CDR3 region: CASSLAYNEQFF. The DNA for the CDR3 is TGTGCCAGCAGCTTAGCCTACAATGAGCAGTTCTTC.

V is TRBV14 and J is TRBJ1-2, with 10 bases that match TRBD1. The CDR3 is 16 residues long. CDR1 and CDR2 from the germline V gene are SGHDN and FVKESK. V lost 4 bases and J lost 2; bases outside the gene matches: 7. The DNA of the CDR3 is TGTGCCAGCAGCCCACCGGGACAGGGGTTAAACTATGGCTACACCTTC. Its protein is CASSPPGQGLNYGYTF.

The chain combines TRBV6-5 with TRBJ2-5; 11 bases line up with TRBD1. J gave up 5 bases and V 6 bases, and 8 bases lay outside the gene matches. The CDR3 has 15 amino acids. From germline, CDR1 is MNHEY and CDR2 SVGAGI. In nucleotides, the CDR3 is TGTGCCAGCAGCCGAACTGGGACAGGGGGGGAGACCCAGTACTTC. Amino acids: CASSRTGTGGETQYF.

This chain links TRBV29-1 with TRBJ2-5; 12 bases match TRBD2. The J call may be incorrect, as the DNA end agrees better with TRBJ2-7. Germline V gene lookup returns CDR1 SQVTM and CDR2 ANQGSEA. The length of the CDR3 is 15 residues. CDR3 DNA sequence: TGCAGCGTTCGGACTAGCGGGGCGAAAGCCTACGAGCAGTACTTC. Protein: CSVRTSGAKAYEQYF.

As for this clone: The same CDR3 arises from other DNA sequences in this sample as well. The chain recombines TRBV27 with TRBJ2-7; D is perhaps TRBD1 or TRBD2 (5 bases each). The V gene lost 3 bases and the J gene lost 1 base, with 7 bases spanning the gap. Germline CDR1 is MNHEY and CDR2 is SMNVEV (reference sequence). The CDR3 spans 13 residues. The CDR3 protein is CASSFGGSYEQYF. For the CDR3, the DNA is TGTGCCAGCAGTTTTGGGGGTTCCTACGAGCAGTACTTC.

The rearrangement uses TRBV6-5 and TRBJ1-6; D is undetermined. Germline CDR1 and CDR2: MNHEY and SVGAGI. V gave up 5 bases and J gave up 8 bases, with 4 bases separating them. The CDR3 totals 11 residues. CDR3 in DNA: TGTGCCAGCAGTCCCGATTCACCCCTCCACTTT. Protein: CASSPDSPLHF.

The chain employs TRBV9 and TRBJ2-5; tentatively, D is TRBD1 or TRBD2 (5 bases each). Between the trimmed V and J ends, which lost 3 bases and 6 bases, there was a span of 21 bases. Per the germline V gene, CDR1 is SGDLS and CDR2 is YYNGEE. The CDR3 totals 16 residues. CDR3 sequence reads: CASSAVIGAREQTQYF. The DNA of the CDR3 is TGTGCCAGCAGCGCTGTAATCGGGGCGCGCGAGCAGACCCAGTACTTC.

As to this clone: The same CDR3 arises from other DNA sequences in this sample as well. CDR3 DNA sequence: TGTGCCAGCAGCTTGAGGCAGGTCAACACCGGGGAGCTGTTTTTT. It translates to CASSLRQVNTGELFF. The rearrangement uses TRBV5-4 and TRBJ2-2, with D unclear. CDR1 and CDR2 from the germline V gene are SGHNT and YYREEE (reference sequence). V lost 1 base and J 2 bases, leaving 9 bases between the germline ends. The CDR3 runs to 15 residues. Variable domain in full (rest from reference TRBV5-4 and TRBJ2-2): ETGVTQSPTHLIKTRGQQVTLRCSSQSGHNTVSWYQQALGQGPQFIFQYYREEENGRGNFPPRFSGLQFPNYSSELNVNALELDDSALYLCASSLRQVNTGELFFGEGSRLTVL.

V gene TRBV6-5 combines with J gene TRBJ2-4; D may be TRBD1 or TRBD2 (7 bases each). The germline V and J ends were trimmed by 2 bases and 1 base, with 12 bases remaining between them. CDR3 size: 16 residues. CDR1 is MNHEY and CDR2 is SVGAGI in the germline V gene. The chain's CDR3 is CASSYREGAAKNIQYF. CDR3 coding DNA: TGTGCCAGCAGTTACAGGGAGGGGGCCGCCAAAAACATTCAGTACTTC.

The J gene is TRBJ2-1, the V gene TRBV27; either TRBD1 or TRBD2 may supply D (5 bases each). This CDR3 has 14 amino acids. The ends were cut back, 2 bases at V and 10 bases at J, with 15 bases in the middle. Germline V gives CDR1 MNHEY, CDR2 SMNVEV (reference sequence). The CDR3 coding sequence is TGTGCCAGCAGTTTAGTTGGGACCGCCGGGGAGCAGTTCTTC. Its protein is CASSLVGTAGEQFF.

About this clone: This CDR3 is also generated by other DNA sequences in the sample. This chain uses TRBV7-3 with TRBJ2-2, with D uncertain. The germline gives CDR1 SGHTA, CDR2 FQGTGA. This CDR3 is 14 amino acids long. Trimming took 2 bases from V and 4 from J, leaving 8 bases between them. The CDR3 region has the DNA TGTGCCAGCAGCTTACGGGCCGGCACCGGGGAGCTGTTTTTT. It encodes CASSLRAGTGELFF.

CDR3 sequence reads: CASSQAGLEGSYNEQFF. The CDR3 nucleotides read TGCGCCAGCAGCCAAGCCGGACTCGAGGGCTCCTACAATGAGCAGTTCTTC. The rearrangement links TRBV4-1 to TRBJ2-1, with D possibly TRBD2 on 5 matching bases. Per the germline V gene, CDR1 is MGHRA and CDR2 is YSYEKL. V lost 1 base and J 0 bases, leaving 13 bases between the germline ends. The CDR3 contains 17 residues.

This rearrangement joins TRBV4-2 to TRBJ1-4; perhaps TRBD1 as D (5 bases). This CDR3 region has 14 residues. Trimming cost V 4 bases and J 11 bases, with 17 bases left between them. Per the germline V gene, CDR1 is LGHNA and CDR2 is YNFKEQ. This CDR3 is CASSPREETEKLFF. CDR3 coding DNA: TGTGCCAGCAGCCCGAGGGAGGAGACAGAGAAACTGTTTTTT.

The chain recombines TRBV4-3 with TRBJ1-5; tentatively, D is TRBD1 (5 bases). Germline CDR1 is LGHNA and CDR2 is YSLEER. The CDR3 contains 17 residues. V lost 0 bases and J lost 3, with 15 bases in between. CDR3 nucleotides: TGCGCCAGCAGCCAAGATCAGGGCGGCCTTCTCAATCAGCCCCAGCATTTT. This sequence encodes CASSQDQGGLLNQPQHF.

The V and J genes are TRBV11-3 and TRBJ2-5, with TRBD2 matching over 12 bases. Trimming cost V 5 bases and J 4 bases; bases outside gene matches: 5. The CDR3 consists of 15 residues. Per germline, CDR1 SGHNT and CDR2 YENEEA. The DNA for the CDR3 is TGTGCCAGCAGCAACGGACTAGCGGGAAGAGAGACCCAGTACTTC. Translation: CASSNGLAGRETQYF. Looking up the rest from reference TRBV11-3 and TRBJ2-5 gives the full variable domain: EAGVVQSPRYKIIEKKQPVAFWCNPISGHNTLYWYLQNLGQGPELLIRYENEEAVDDSQLPKDRFSAERLKGVDSTLKIQPAELGDSAVYLCASSNGLAGRETQYFGPGTRLLVL.

The sample holds a few counts of this clone. The V gene is TRBV14, the J gene TRBJ1-1, with TRBD1 matching 9 bases. The germline V gene has CDR1 SGHDN and CDR2 FVKESK. The CDR3 has 13 amino acids. Trimming at V came to 4 bases and at J to 12 bases, leaving 9 bases not matched to a gene. The CDR3 is CASSPRDRALTFF. DNA for the CDR3: TGTGCCAGCAGCCCCCGGGACAGGGCGTTAACTTTCTTT.

The chain has TRBV4-2 and TRBJ2-3; D perhaps matches TRBD2 (5 bases). CDR3 length: 15 residues. The V end lost 0 bases, the J end lost 0 bases, and 7 bases lay between the germline ends. The V gene's germline CDR1 is LGHNA and CDR2 YNFKEQ. Here the CDR3 DNA reads TGTGCCAGCAGCCAAGATAGCGTCAGCACAGATACGCAGTATTTT. This gives the protein CASSQDSVSTDTQYF.